Included here is one T cell receptor beta chain sequence, with context. Its antigen remains unidentified. These data are taken from a study of identical twins. J gave up 2 bases and V 5 bases, and 6 bases lay outside the gene matches. The CDR3 extends over 16 amino acids. Germline CDR1 PRHDT, CDR2 FYEKMQ (reference sequence). The study's findings and limits: For out-of-frame beta sequences, excess twin sharing was weaker. The study based its conclusions on cross-sectional statistical analysis and did not follow the same donors. Within monozygotic twins, out-of-frame TCR alpha sharing was underestimated by the models.

Each CDR3 protein gets one entry after TCRdb re-called the 5' RACE reads with MiXCR. The sample carries hundreds of thousands of distinct CDR3 sequences, less than 7% recorded once. The specimen was naive T cells sorted from blood. The source is a man in his late teens or twenties in good health. The rearrangement links TRBV13 to TRBJ1-5, with 10 nucleotides matching TRBD1. CDR3 DNA sequence: TGTGCCAGCAGCACAGGGACAGGGGCCGGCAATCAGCCCCAGCATTTT. It specifies CASSTGTGAGNQPQHF.